The 20 T cell receptor beta chains presented below share a single source sample, sequenced in a study of blood T cell repertoires in COVID-19. The table came from immunoSEQ multiplex PCR; TCRdb's copy has only in-frame clones and leaves some out. The table records more than 130,000 clones, 88% of them present only once. Sequencing input: peripheral blood. The receptors originated from a man aged 45-60 years with active or convalescent COVID-19.

The CDR3 here is CASKSSAQHF. The CDR3 DNA reads as TGTGCCAGCAAATCCTCAGCCCAGCATTTT. J is TRBJ1-5 and V is TRBV6-5; D uncertain. Germline-derived CDR1 and CDR2 are MNHEY and SVGAGI. V was shortened by 7 bases and J by 11 bases, with 9 bases between the two germline ends. The CDR3 consists of 10 residues.

This chain uses TRBV19 with TRBJ2-7, with 15 bases that match TRBD2. CDR1 is LNHDA and CDR2 is SQIVND in the germline V gene (reference sequence). The CDR3 has 12 amino acids. V was clipped by 10 bases and J by 6 bases; unmatched bases: 1. CDR3 sequence: CATGLAGGEQYF. DNA for the CDR3: TGTGCCACGGGACTAGCGGGAGGCGAGCAGTACTTC.

The gene calls are TRBV19 and TRBJ2-7; D gene unclear. The CDR3 loop spans 16 amino acids. The V and J ends lost 6 bases and 0 bases respectively, with 18 bases between them. The germline V gene has CDR1 LNHDA and CDR2 SQIVND (reference sequence). DNA of the CDR3: TGTGCCAGTAGCCTCCAGTTCAGGCTTGCCTCCTACGAGCAGTACTTC. It codes for CASSLQFRLASYEQYF. The full variable domain, rest sourced from reference TRBV19 and TRBJ2-7, is DGGITQSPKYLFRKEGQNVTLSCEQNLNHDAMYWYRQDPGQGLRLIYYSQIVNDFQKGDIAEGYSVSREKKESFPLTVTSAQKNPTAFYLCASSLQFRLASYEQYFGPGTRLTVT.

This chain connects TRBV4-2 to TRBJ1-4, with a possible D match to TRBD1 (6 bases). The germline V gene has CDR1 LGHNA and CDR2 YNFKEQ. This CDR3 spans 16 amino acids. V lost 0 bases, J lost 8 bases, and 16 bases lay in between. Written as DNA, the CDR3 is TGTGCCAGCAGCCAAGATCCCTTACAGGGATCGGAAAAACTGTTTTTT. Translated: CASSQDPLQGSEKLFF.

CDR3 sequence reads: CSAISGQPLHF. CDR3 in DNA: TGCAGTGCTATCAGCGGTCAGCCCCTCCACTTT. The chain uses TRBV20-1 and TRBJ1-6; unclear D gene. CDR3 length: 11 amino acids. The germline V and J ends were trimmed by 4 bases and 13 bases, with 11 bases remaining between them. Germline V gene sequence: CDR1 DFQATT, CDR2 SNEGSKA (reference sequence).

This clone was found once. This chain links TRBV5-5 with TRBJ1-5, with D possibly being TRBD1 (5 bases). The CDR3 loop spans 15 amino acids. Germline lookup yields CDR1 SGHKS and CDR2 YYEKEE (reference sequence). Trimming left V 0 bases short and J 4 bases short, with 11 bases between. The CDR3 here is CASSLEPGGNQPQHF. For the CDR3, the DNA is TGTGCCAGCAGCTTGGAGCCCGGGGGTAATCAGCCCCAGCATTTT.

This clone has just one count. V gene TRBV6-2 or TRBV6-3 combines with J gene TRBJ2-1, with 10 bases aligning to TRBD2. V lost 6 bases and J lost 2; bases outside the gene matches: 4. This CDR3 comprises 15 residues. Germline V gene sequence: CDR1 MNHEY, CDR2 SVGEGT. Here the CDR3 reads CASSRTSGTYNEQFF. DNA for the CDR3: TGTGCCAGCAGCAGGACTAGCGGAACCTACAATGAGCAGTTCTTC.

The J gene is TRBJ2-5, the V gene TRBV7-2; 11 positions match TRBD2. The germline gives CDR1 SGHTA, CDR2 FQGNSA. J lost 5 bases, V lost 1 base, and 9 bases had no gene match. The CDR3 is 17 amino acids. DNA for the CDR3: TGTGCCAGCAGCTTAGGAGCTCTAGCGGGAGGTGCGGAGACCCAGTACTTC. It translates to CASSLGALAGGAETQYF. Full variable domain (remainder filled in from reference TRBV7-2 and TRBJ2-5): GAGVSQSPSNKVTEKGKDVELRCDPISGHTALYWYRQSLGQGLEFLIYFQGNSAPDKSGLPSDRFSAERTGGSVSTLTIQRTQQEDSAVYLCASSLGALAGGAETQYFGPGTRLLVL.

This chain uses TRBV7-2 with TRBJ1-2; tentatively, D is TRBD1 (6 bases). Trimming took 7 bases from V and 4 from J, leaving 10 bases between them. The CDR3 is made up of 12 amino acids. Germline V gene data show CDR1 as SGHTA and CDR2 as FQGNSA. This chain's CDR3 is CASTNRAYGYTF. CDR3 bases: TGTGCCAGCACTAACAGGGCCTATGGCTACACCTTC.

The chain links TRBV28 to TRBJ2-7; TRBD1 aligns across 8 bases. The CDR3 extends over 14 amino acids. Per germline, CDR1 MDHEN and CDR2 SYDVKM. V gave up 5 bases and J gave up 0 bases; unmatched junction bases: 3. The CDR3 DNA sequence: TGTGCCAGCAGTGAACAGGGGGTCTCCTACGAGCAGTACTTC. Amino acid sequence: CASSEQGVSYEQYF.

The rearrangement links TRBV2 to TRBJ2-3; TRBD2 aligns across 9 bases. The CDR3 is 14 amino acids. V shed 7 bases, J shed 2 bases, and the junction held 4 bases outside the gene matches. The germline V gene has CDR1 SNHLY and CDR2 FYNNEI. This CDR3 reads CASIRTSVTDTQYF. CDR3 coding DNA: TGTGCCAGCATACGGACTAGCGTCACAGATACGCAGTATTTT.

The chain has TRBV25-1 and TRBJ2-6; D perhaps matches TRBD1 (5 bases). The ends were cut back, 11 bases at V and 1 base at J, with 9 bases in the middle. The CDR3 consists of 13 residues. Germline CDR1 is MGHDK and CDR2 is SYGVNS. The CDR3 DNA follows: TGTGCCTCCGCAGGGTCTGGGGCCAACGTCCTGACTTTC. This sequence encodes CASAGSGANVLTF.

Notes on this clone: Mismatch with germline at one junction end may stem from a read error. The genes are TRBV7-7 and TRBJ2-1; a possible D gene is TRBD2 (5 bases). The germline CDR1 and CDR2 sequences are SSHAT and FNYEAQ (reference sequence). The CDR3 totals 13 residues. The CDR3, as DNA: TGTGCTAGCAGCTTAAGCGGAGACAATGAGCAGTTCTTC. Amino acid sequence: CASSLSGDNEQFF.

The chain joins TRBV9 to TRBJ2-5, with TRBD2 as a possible D gene (6 bases). V gave up 0 bases and J gave up 0 bases, with 12 bases separating them. CDR1 is SGDLS, CDR2 YYNGEE, per germline. CDR3 size: 16 residues. The CDR3 sequence is CASSVEDYPYQETQYF. The CDR3 region has the DNA TGTGCCAGCAGCGTAGAGGACTACCCGTACCAAGAGACCCAGTACTTC.

The chain links TRBV27 to TRBJ2-6; D perhaps matches TRBD1 (5 bases). V was pared by 5 bases and J by 2 bases, with 10 bases between. The CDR3 has 15 amino acids. Germline V gene data show CDR1 as MNHEY and CDR2 as SMNVEV (reference sequence). The CDR3 nucleotides are TGTGCCAGCAGTCTCAGGGTGACTGGGGCCAACGTCCTGACTTTC. Its translation: CASSLRVTGANVLTF.

J is TRBJ2-6 and V is TRBV28; the D gene is possibly TRBD1 (6 bases). Germline V gene sequence: CDR1 MDHEN, CDR2 SYDVKM. V was trimmed by 3 bases and J by 2 bases, leaving 17 bases between them. This CDR3 comprises 18 residues. In nucleotides, the CDR3 is TGTGCCAGCAGTTTCTGGTACAGGGTAAGCCCTGGGGCCAACGTCCTGACTTTC. This sequence encodes CASSFWYRVSPGANVLTF. The full variable domain, its missing parts supplied by reference TRBV28 and TRBJ2-6, is DVKVTQSSRYLVKRTGEKVFLECVQDMDHENMFWYRQDPGLGLRLIYFSYDVKMKEKGDIPEGYSVSREKKERFSLILESASTNQTSMYLCASSFWYRVSPGANVLTFGAGSRLTVL.

The chain combines TRBV2 with TRBJ1-6, with 9 bases fitting TRBD1. Germline CDR1 and CDR2: SNHLY and FYNNEI. There are 14 residues in the CDR3. V gave up 6 bases and J gave up 10 bases; unmatched junction bases: 7. Written as DNA, the CDR3 is TGTGCCAGCAGATCCGGGACAGGGACCTCACCCCTCCACTTT. Translated: CASRSGTGTSPLHF.

This chain joins TRBV30 and TRBJ1-4, with TRBD1 identical over 10 bases. The CDR3 has 18 amino acids. V was clipped by 5 bases and J by 0 bases; unmatched bases: 12. CDR1 is GTSNPN, CDR2 SVGIG, per germline (reference sequence). CDR3: CAWSTPGQGFATNEKLFF. Here the CDR3 DNA reads TGTGCCTGGTCTACTCCGGGACAGGGGTTCGCAACTAATGAAAAACTGTTTTTT.

This clone was recorded a few times. A far larger clone is only one base removed, so a read error is likely. This chain links TRBV25-1 with TRBJ1-5; TRBD1 agrees at 7 bases. Germline loops: CDR1 MGHDK, CDR2 SYGVNS. The trim removed 4 bases at V and 2 bases at J, leaving 2 bases unmatched. This CDR3 is built from 14 residues. This chain's CDR3 is CASSATGGNQPQHF. In DNA, the CDR3 is TGTGCCAGCAGTGCCACAGGGGGCAATCAGCCCCAGCATTTT.

The chain combines TRBV18 with TRBJ1-1; D not resolved. CDR1 and CDR2 from the germline V gene are KGHSH and LQKENI. CDR3 length: 15 amino acids. V was clipped by 3 bases and J by 0 bases, with 11 bases between them. The CDR3 nucleotides read TGTGCCAGCTCACCTGCTTACAGTATGAACACTGAAGCTTTCTTT. This codes for CASSPAYSMNTEAFF.